This record looks at one T cell receptor beta chain sequence and its context. The target antigen is unknown. The data originate from a study of post-analysis software for immune sequencing data. The wider study: Relapsing-remitting, secondary progressive and progressive-relapsing forms of multiple sclerosis all featured among disease courses.

Trimming cost V 5 bases and J 6 bases, with 19 bases left between them. The CDR3 extends over 15 amino acids. Germline CDR1 is MRHNA and CDR2 is SNTAGT. Incorporated into the TCR beta cDNA libraries were unique molecular identifiers, which served to reduce PCR and sequencing biases. The source material, roughly 0.9 to 11 million T cells, gave rise to roughly 0.5 million cDNA molecules. TCRdb re-analysed the PCR reads in MiXCR, keeping a single row per CDR3 protein. This table has fewer than 900,000 distinct CDR3 sequences, more than 45% appearing once. Study observations and caveats: There was significantly lower normalized Chao1 diversity in multiple sclerosis patients than in controls. Compared with controls, patients had more of roughly five TRBV segments, including TRBV5-6, TRBV5-1 and TRBV20-1. Analysis by F measure revealed that same-batch samples clustered strongly together.

This sequence was found in a girl aged 5 to 17 with multiple sclerosis. The chain has TRBV6-4 and TRBJ1-2; perhaps TRBD1 as D (6 bases). Sequencing was performed on blood. This chain's CDR3 is CASSFLWTTGHGYTF. CDR3 nucleotide sequence: TGTGCCAGCAGTTTCCTTTGGACTACAGGGCATGGCTACACCTTC.